These 23 T cell receptor beta chains share one sample of origin, sequenced in a study of naive and memory T cell subsets. RNA was extracted from 2 to 2.5 ml of whole blood of healthy adults. Blood and skin TCR RNA was reverse transcribed with alpha and beta constant primers. One entry per CDR3 protein results from TCRdb running MiXCR on the 5' RACE reads. Of about 22,000 distinct CDR3 sequences detected, 4% to 4.5% appear once; the ten largest clones hold approximately 7.8%. The receptors originated from a male donor in good health.

In regard to this clonotype: This may stem from a read error, because a much larger clone lies one nucleotide away. CDR3 protein: CSARGVKDTHQPQNF. The DNA of the CDR3 is TGCAGTGCTAGAGGGGTGAAGGACACCCATCAGCCCCAGAATTTT. The rearrangement links TRBV20-1 to TRBJ1-5; tentatively, D is TRBD1 (5 bases). CDR1 is DFQATT, CDR2 SNEGSKA, per germline (reference sequence). The CDR3 contains 15 residues.

This clonotype was recorded many times. This chain uses TRBV20-1 with TRBJ2-2; TRBD2 might be the D (5 bases). This CDR3 is 13 amino acids long. CDR1 DFQATT and CDR2 SNEGSKA come from the germline V gene (reference sequence). Deletions cut 6 bases from V and 3 bases from J, with 11 bases between. The CDR3 protein is CSATRAYTGELFF. The DNA for the CDR3 is TGCAGTGCAACTAGGGCATACACCGGGGAGCTGTTTTTT.

This clonotype was picked up many times. The chain carries TRBV29-1 and TRBJ1-2, with 7 bases fitting TRBD1. Germline-derived CDR1 and CDR2 are SQVTM and ANQGSEA. The CDR3 has 14 residues. The ends lost 2 bases at V and 6 bases at J; junction bases unmatched: 9. This chain's CDR3 is CSVEIEGGFDGYTF. CDR3 in DNA: TGCAGCGTTGAAATTGAAGGGGGCTTCGATGGCTACACCTTC.

The table lists this clonotype with many counts. The chain is built from TRBV5-1 and TRBJ2-5; tentative D call: TRBD2 (6 bases). V was clipped by 1 base and J by 0 bases, with 10 bases between them. CDR1 is SGHRS, CDR2 YFSETQ, per germline. The CDR3 consists of 15 residues. The DNA for the CDR3 is TGCGCCAGCAGCTTGTTGACTAGTAACCAAGAGACCCAGTACTTC. It yields the protein CASSLLTSNQETQYF.

This clonotype came up many times. The chain recombines TRBV7-2 with TRBJ2-7; TRBD2 aligns across 10 bases. CDR1 and CDR2 from the germline V gene are SGHTA and FQGNSA. The CDR3 is made up of 14 amino acids. Losses at the gene ends were 5 bases for V and 2 bases for J; bases not matched to a gene: 3. DNA of the CDR3: TGTGCCAGCAGCCGGACTAGCGGAACCTACGAGCAGTACTTC. As protein: CASSRTSGTYEQYF.

The table lists this clonotype with many counts. The chain is built from TRBV28 and TRBJ2-1, with TRBD2 identical over 14 bases. The trim removed 1 base at V and 4 bases at J, leaving 6 bases unmatched. The CDR3 length is 18 residues. CDR1 and CDR2 from the germline V gene are MDHEN and SYDVKM. CDR3 DNA: TGTGCCAGCAGTTTATCCCGACTAGCGGGAGGGAGTTACAATGAGCAGTTCTTC. Protein sequence: CASSLSRLAGGSYNEQFF.

This clonotype was observed many times. The V call is TRBV5-5, the J call TRBJ1-1; D possibly corresponds to TRBD1 (5 bases). V lost 4 bases and J 0 bases, leaving 10 bases between the germline ends. CDR3 length equals 14 residues. Germline CDR1 and CDR2: SGHKS and YYEKEE (reference sequence). The CDR3: CASSLTDMNTEAFF. In DNA form, the CDR3 reads TGTGCCAGCAGCCTGACAGATATGAACACTGAAGCTTTCTTT.

This clonotype has a count of ten or more. The rearrangement uses TRBV19 and TRBJ2-7; D perhaps matches TRBD1 (6 bases). CDR1 is LNHDA and CDR2 is SQIVND in the germline V gene (reference sequence). The CDR3 is made up of 14 amino acids. Trimming cost V 6 bases and J 6 bases, with 18 bases left between them. The chain's CDR3 is CASSPRGSVSEQYF. CDR3 DNA sequence: TGTGCCAGTAGCCCCAGGGGAAGTGTCTCCGAGCAGTACTTC.

This clonotype was recorded many times. The J gene is TRBJ1-1, the V gene TRBV6-6, with unresolved D. The CDR3 is 14 residues long. Looked up from germline, CDR1 is MNHNY and CDR2 is SVGAGI (reference sequence). Trimming removed 8 bases from V and 1 base from J, with 14 bases in between. In nucleotides, the CDR3 is TGTGCCAGCGGTTTAGATAAGCCGAACACTGAAGCTTTCTTT. Encoded protein: CASGLDKPNTEAFF.

In this sample, this clonotype turned up many times. The chain recombines TRBV12-5 with TRBJ2-3; D is undetermined. The CDR3 has 15 amino acids. V lost 5 bases and J 0 bases, leaving 12 bases between the germline ends. Germline V gives CDR1 LGHNT, CDR2 FRNRAP. CDR3 sequence (DNA): TGTGCTAGTGGTGCCGCCGACCCTAGCACAGATACGCAGTATTTT. It translates to CASGAADPSTDTQYF.

This clonotype came up many times. The rearrangement joins TRBV2 to TRBJ1-1; 9 positions match TRBD1. CDR1 SNHLY and CDR2 FYNNEI come from the germline V gene. The CDR3 contains 15 residues. The trim removed 1 base at V and 4 bases at J, leaving 4 bases unmatched. The CDR3 reads CASSEVKTGGTEAFF. Here the CDR3 DNA reads TGTGCCAGCAGTGAAGTAAAGACAGGGGGCACTGAAGCTTTCTTT.

At least ten counts were recorded for this clonotype. The genes are TRBV10-3 and TRBJ2-1; D gene ambiguous. Trimming took off 0 bases at V and 4 bases at J, with 13 bases between the two ends. This CDR3 is 16 amino acids long. Germline CDR1 and CDR2: ENHRY and SYGVKD. For the CDR3, the DNA is TGTGCCATCAGTGAGTCTCAGGACCCTCCTTACAATGAGCAGTTCTTC. This codes for CAISESQDPPYNEQFF.

This clonotype was observed at least ten times. This chain uses TRBV12-5 with TRBJ2-3; TRBD2 is a possible D gene (6 bases). CDR3 length: 15 amino acids. V was pared by 1 base and J by 2 bases, with 10 bases between. Germline CDR1 reads LGHNT; CDR2 reads FRNRAP. The CDR3 region has the DNA TGTGCTAGTGGTTTGGGGTGGGGACTCACAGATACGCAGTATTTT. Translated: CASGLGWGLTDTQYF. Variable domain in full (rest from reference TRBV12-5 and TRBJ2-3): DARVTQTPRHKVTEMGQEVTMRCQPILGHNTVFWYRQTMMQGLELLAYFRNRAPLDDSGMPKDRFSAEMPDATLATLKIQPSEPRDSAVYFCASGLGWGLTDTQYFGPGTRLTVL.

This clonotype was recorded many times. This chain uses TRBV27 with TRBJ1-3; possible D gene TRBD1, 6 bases. V was pared by 5 bases and J by 0 bases, with 11 bases between. CDR1 MNHEY and CDR2 SMNVEV come from the germline V gene (reference sequence). This CDR3 has 15 amino acids. The DNA for the CDR3 is TGTGCCAGCAGTGCAACAGGGAGCTCTGGAAACACCATATATTTT. This translates into CASSATGSSGNTIYF.

This clonotype was picked up many times. The chain is built from TRBV7-2 and TRBJ1-3; TRBD1 might be the D (5 bases). CDR1 SGHTA and CDR2 FQGNSA come from the germline V gene. Trimming removed 8 bases from V and 2 bases from J, with 13 bases in between. The CDR3 extends over 14 amino acids. Written as DNA, the CDR3 is TGTGCCAGCCATATTCCGGGGGCTGGAAACACCATATATTTT. Encoded protein: CASHIPGAGNTIYF.

This clonotype was found many times. This chain's CDR3 is CSANHPQNYEQYF. The CDR3 DNA reads as TGCAGTGCTAATCACCCGCAGAACTACGAGCAGTACTTC. The rearrangement links TRBV20-1 to TRBJ2-7, with D uncertain. Germline V gene sequence: CDR1 DFQATT, CDR2 SNEGSKA (reference sequence). Trimming stripped 4 bases from V and 3 bases from J, with 13 bases between. The CDR3 is 13 amino acids.

This clonotype was observed many times. This chain uses TRBV7-2 with TRBJ2-5; TRBD2 might be the D (5 bases). In germline, CDR1 is SGHTA, CDR2 FQGNSA. This CDR3 is built from 15 residues. The germline V and J ends were trimmed by 2 bases and 0 bases, with 10 bases remaining between them. The CDR3 bases are TGTGCCAGCAGCTTAATGGGAGTAAACCAAGAGACCCAGTACTTC. Protein sequence: CASSLMGVNQETQYF.

By sample share, this clonotype is medium-sized. J is TRBJ2-7 and V is TRBV29-1, with a possible D match to TRBD1 (5 bases). Germline V gene data show CDR1 as SQVTM and CDR2 as ANQGSEA. The CDR3 has 15 amino acids. V lost 1 base and J lost 4, with 17 bases in between. The chain's CDR3 is CSVEGLQGMRYEQYF. CDR3 sequence (DNA): TGCAGCGTTGAAGGGTTGCAGGGTATGCGATACGAGCAGTACTTC.

This clonotype was found many times. V and J are TRBV5-1 and TRBJ1-4, with 9 bases identical to TRBD1. Trimming removed 5 bases from V and 5 bases from J; junction bases left unmatched: 7. Germline V gene lookup returns CDR1 SGHRS and CDR2 YFSETQ. CDR3 length equals 15 residues. The CDR3 bases are TGCGCCAGCAGTACAGGGGGCGAGAAAAATGAAAAACTGTTTTTT. Translating it yields CASSTGGEKNEKLFF.

This clonotype has a count of ten or more. This chain uses TRBV14 with TRBJ1-2, with 7 nucleotides matching TRBD1. Looked up from germline, CDR1 is SGHDN and CDR2 is FVKESK. The CDR3 is made up of 17 amino acids. V lost 0 bases to trimming and J lost 2 bases; unmatched junction nucleotides: 9. The CDR3 sequence: CASSQDWGRTGNYGYTF. CDR3 DNA: TGTGCCAGCAGCCAAGATTGGGGGAGGACAGGCAACTATGGCTACACCTTC.

This clonotype was recorded many times. This chain links TRBV28 with TRBJ2-7; 8 nucleotides match TRBD1. The CDR3 has 16 amino acids. From germline, CDR1 is MDHEN and CDR2 SYDVKM. V trimming: 4 bases; J trimming: 2 bases; junction bases outside the gene matches: 10. CDR3 residues: CASSSNPGQVTYEQYF. CDR3 DNA sequence: TGTGCCAGCAGTTCTAACCCGGGACAGGTGACCTACGAGCAGTACTTC.

This clonotype was picked up many times. This chain connects TRBV5-1 to TRBJ1-2, with 10 bases aligning to TRBD1. V lost 3 bases and J lost 8; bases outside the gene matches: 10. The CDR3 consists of 15 residues. Looked up from germline, CDR1 is SGHRS and CDR2 is YFSETQ. The CDR3 loop reads CASSWGTGDPLGYTF. The CDR3 DNA sequence: TGCGCCAGCAGCTGGGGGACAGGGGACCCACTGGGCTACACCTTC.

This clonotype was found many times. The genes are TRBV28 and TRBJ1-2; D remains ambiguous. The length of the CDR3 is 12 residues. Germline values: CDR1 MDHEN, CDR2 SYDVKM. V lost 3 bases to trimming and J lost 5 bases, with 7 bases between them. CDR3 loop: CASSFAIYGYTF. The CDR3 DNA sequence: TGTGCCAGCAGTTTTGCTATTTATGGCTACACCTTC.